The clone carrying this TCR beta chain was detected many times. Its antigen is currently unknown. Germline CDR1 is LGHNA and CDR2 is YNFKEQ. The CDR3 is 19 amino acids. The J segment lost 11 bases and the V segment lost 3 bases, leaving 16 bases of the junction unmatched. Measured with immunoSEQ multiplex PCR; TCRdb has only the in-frame clones, and not every one. In total the sample includes tens of thousands of clones, none of them seen once. The data are from a study of T cells after posttransplantation cyclophosphamide. Study-level findings and limits: Later post-transplant blood repertoires were often dominated by donor CD8+ memory clones. Tissue-infiltrating T cells from skin or gut overlapped little with blood T cells. After PTCy, TRB diversity resembled that of CNI/methotrexate controls.

On the day of bone marrow donation, the related graft donor provided peripheral blood. The sequenced sample consisted of PBMCs. The rearrangement links TRBV4-2 to TRBJ2-1; 16 bases are a match to TRBD2. The TCR originated in a woman aged 45 to 65 in good health and a related stem cell transplant donor. CDR3 DNA: TGTGCCAGCAGCCAGGGGGGACTAGCGGGGGGGCCCGACGGGGAGCAGCAGTTCTTC. Residues: CASSQGGLAGGPDGEQQFF.